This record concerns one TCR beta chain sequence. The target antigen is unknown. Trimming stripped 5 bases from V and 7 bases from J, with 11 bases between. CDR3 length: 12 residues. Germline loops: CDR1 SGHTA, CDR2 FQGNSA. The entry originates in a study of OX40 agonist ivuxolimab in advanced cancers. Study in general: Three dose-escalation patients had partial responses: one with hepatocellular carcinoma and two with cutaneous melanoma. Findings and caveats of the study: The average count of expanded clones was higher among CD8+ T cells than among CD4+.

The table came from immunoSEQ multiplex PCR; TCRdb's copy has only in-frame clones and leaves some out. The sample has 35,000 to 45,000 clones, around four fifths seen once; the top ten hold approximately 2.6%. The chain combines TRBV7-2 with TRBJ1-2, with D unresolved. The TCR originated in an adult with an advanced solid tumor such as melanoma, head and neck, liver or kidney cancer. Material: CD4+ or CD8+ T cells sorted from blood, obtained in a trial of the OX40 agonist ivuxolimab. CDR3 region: CASSLEGGGYTF. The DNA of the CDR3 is TGTGCCAGCAGCCTAGAAGGAGGTGGCTACACCTTC.